This record concerns one TCR beta chain sequence. This specimen comes from a study of blood T cell repertoires in COVID-19. About the research overall: COVID-19 samples collected from the United States, Italy and Spain covered acute and convalescent phases. T cells, B-cell-depleted T cells, or PBMCs supplied cDNA or gDNA.

Sequenced by immunoSEQ multiplex PCR; TCRdb stores in-frame clones only, minus some. The table shows fewer than 300,000 clones, with roughly 88% occurring only once. Study members were between about 18 and 100 years old and lived in 20 to 30 US regions. Two negative PCRs, clearance, or symptom resolution had been documented for recovered Cohort 3 donors. Germline V lookup: CDR1 LNHDA, CDR2 SQIVND (reference sequence). The CDR3 covers 14 residues. V dropped 9 bases and J dropped 2 bases, with 16 bases sitting between them. The V and J genes are TRBV19 and TRBJ2-5, with D possibly being TRBD1 (6 bases). The TCR comes from a woman aged 25-40 years who had recovered from COVID-19. The specimen sequenced was PBMCs or T cells enriched from blood (not recorded which). The CDR3 loop reads CASRTDWSQETQYF. CDR3 coding DNA: TGTGCCAGCAGGACAGACTGGAGTCAAGAGACCCAGTACTTC.